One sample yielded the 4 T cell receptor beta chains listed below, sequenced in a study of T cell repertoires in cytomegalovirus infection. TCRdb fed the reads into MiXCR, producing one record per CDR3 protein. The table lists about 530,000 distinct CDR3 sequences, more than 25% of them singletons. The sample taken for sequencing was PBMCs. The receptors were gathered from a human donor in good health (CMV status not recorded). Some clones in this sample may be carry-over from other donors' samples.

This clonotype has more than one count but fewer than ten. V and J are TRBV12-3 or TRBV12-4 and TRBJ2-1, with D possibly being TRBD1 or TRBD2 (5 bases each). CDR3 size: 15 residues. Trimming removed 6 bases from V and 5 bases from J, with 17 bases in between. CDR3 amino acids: CASRPSASRDNEQFF. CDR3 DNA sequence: TGTGCCAGCAGGCCCTCGGCTAGCAGGGACAATGAGCAGTTCTTC.

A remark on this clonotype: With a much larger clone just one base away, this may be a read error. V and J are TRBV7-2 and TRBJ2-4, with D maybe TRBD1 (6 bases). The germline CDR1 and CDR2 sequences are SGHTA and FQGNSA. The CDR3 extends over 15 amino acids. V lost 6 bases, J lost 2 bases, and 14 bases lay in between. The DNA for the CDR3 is TGTGCCAGCAGGCGCAGTAGGGGGACCAAAAACATTCAGTACTTC. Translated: CASRRSRGTKNIQYF. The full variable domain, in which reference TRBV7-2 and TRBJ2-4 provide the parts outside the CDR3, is GAGVSQSPSNKVTEKGKDVELRCDPISGHTALYWYRQSLGQGLEFLIYFQGNSAPDKSGLPSDRFSAERTGGSVSTLTIQRTQQEDSAVYLCASRRSRGTKNIQYFGAGTRLSVL.

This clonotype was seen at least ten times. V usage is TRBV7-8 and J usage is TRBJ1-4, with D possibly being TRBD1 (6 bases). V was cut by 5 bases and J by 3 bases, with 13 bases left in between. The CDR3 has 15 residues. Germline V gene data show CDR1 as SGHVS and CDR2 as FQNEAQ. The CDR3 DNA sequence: TGTGCCAGCAGCAGGGGGGCCCGTTCTAATGAAAAACTGTTTTTT. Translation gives CASSRGARSNEKLFF.

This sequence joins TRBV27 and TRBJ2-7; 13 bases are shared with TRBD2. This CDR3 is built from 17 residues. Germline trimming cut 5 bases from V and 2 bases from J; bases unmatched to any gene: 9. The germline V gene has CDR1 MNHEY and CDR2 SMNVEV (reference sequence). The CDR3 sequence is CASSHPYTSGRAYEQYF. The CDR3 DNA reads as TGTGCCAGCAGTCACCCGTACACTAGCGGGAGGGCCTACGAGCAGTACTTC.